Detailed here is one T cell receptor (beta chain). The data belong to a study of blood T cell repertoires in COVID-19. The wider study: Sample material is recorded as cDNA or gDNA derived from T cells, B-cell-depleted T cells, or PBMCs.

The CDR3 has 16 amino acids. CDR1 KGHSH and CDR2 LQKENI come from the germline V gene. V lost 0 bases to trimming and J lost 3 bases; unmatched junction nucleotides: 6. Enrolled through a virtual design, the participants were between roughly 18 and 100 years of age and came from about two dozen US areas. Categorization into cohorts depended on clinical history that participants reported. Resolution of symptoms, clearance, or two negative PCRs was present in recovered Cohort 3 donors. The repertoire was sequenced with immunoSEQ multiplex PCR; TCRdb's copy has only in-frame clones and lacks some. This table holds roughly 150,000 clones, roughly 80% found once.

The receptor's source is a middle-aged woman who had recovered from COVID-19. This sequence joins TRBV18 and TRBJ1-1; TRBD1 matches 8 bases. The sequenced material came from PBMCs or T cells enriched from blood (not recorded which). CDR3 coding DNA: TGTGCCAGCTCACCACCGATAGCAGGGGGCCACACTGAAGCTTTCTTT. Protein: CASSPPIAGGHTEAFF.